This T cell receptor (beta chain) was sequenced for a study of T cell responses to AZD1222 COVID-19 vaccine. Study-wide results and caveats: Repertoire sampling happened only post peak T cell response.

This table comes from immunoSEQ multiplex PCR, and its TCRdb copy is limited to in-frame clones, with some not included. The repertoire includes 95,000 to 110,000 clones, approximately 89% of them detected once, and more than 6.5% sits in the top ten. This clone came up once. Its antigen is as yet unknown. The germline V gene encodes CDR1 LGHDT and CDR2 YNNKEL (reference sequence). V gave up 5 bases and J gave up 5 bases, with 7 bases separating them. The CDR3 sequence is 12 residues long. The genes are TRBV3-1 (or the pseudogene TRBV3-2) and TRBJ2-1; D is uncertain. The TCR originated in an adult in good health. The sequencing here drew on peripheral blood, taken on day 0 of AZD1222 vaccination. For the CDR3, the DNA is TGTGCCAGCAGCTCTCGAAACAATGAGCAGTTCTTC. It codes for CASSSRNNEQFF.